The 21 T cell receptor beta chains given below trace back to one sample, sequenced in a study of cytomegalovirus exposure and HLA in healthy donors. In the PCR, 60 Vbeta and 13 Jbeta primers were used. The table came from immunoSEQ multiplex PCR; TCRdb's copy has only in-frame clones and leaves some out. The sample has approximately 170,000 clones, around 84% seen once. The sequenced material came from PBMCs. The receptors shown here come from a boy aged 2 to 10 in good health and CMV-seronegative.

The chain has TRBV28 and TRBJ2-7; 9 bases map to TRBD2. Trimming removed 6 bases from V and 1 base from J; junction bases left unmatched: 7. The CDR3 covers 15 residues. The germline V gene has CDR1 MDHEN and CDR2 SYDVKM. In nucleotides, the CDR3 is TGTGCCAGCAGCCGACTAGCGGCTTCTTCCTACGAGCAGTACTTC. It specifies CASSRLAASSYEQYF.

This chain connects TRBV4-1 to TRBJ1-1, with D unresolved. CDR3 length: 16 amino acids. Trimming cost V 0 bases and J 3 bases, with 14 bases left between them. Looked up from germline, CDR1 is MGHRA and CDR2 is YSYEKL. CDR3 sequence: CASSQDLAGIDTEAFF. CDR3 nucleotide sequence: TGCGCCAGCAGCCAAGATCTGGCCGGGATAGACACTGAAGCTTTCTTT.

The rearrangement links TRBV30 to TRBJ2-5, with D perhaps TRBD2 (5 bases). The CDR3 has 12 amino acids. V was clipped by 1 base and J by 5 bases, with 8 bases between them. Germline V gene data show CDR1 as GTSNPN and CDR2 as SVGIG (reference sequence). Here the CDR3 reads CAWSGAEETQYF. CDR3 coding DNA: TGTGCCTGGAGTGGAGCGGAGGAGACCCAGTACTTC.

Written as DNA, the CDR3 is TGTGCCAGCTGGACAGGGGGAGATTATGGCTACACCTTC. This gives the protein CASWTGGDYGYTF. This chain connects TRBV28 to TRBJ1-2; 10 positions agree with TRBD1. J gave up 5 bases and V 8 bases, and 5 bases lay outside the gene matches. The CDR3 length is 13 residues. CDR1 is MDHEN, CDR2 SYDVKM, per germline.

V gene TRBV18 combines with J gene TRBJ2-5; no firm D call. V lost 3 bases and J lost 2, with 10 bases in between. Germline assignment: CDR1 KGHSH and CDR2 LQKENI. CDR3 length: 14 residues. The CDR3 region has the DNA TGTGCCAGCTCACCGGATATCAGGCAAGAGACCCAGTACTTC. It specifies CASSPDIRQETQYF.

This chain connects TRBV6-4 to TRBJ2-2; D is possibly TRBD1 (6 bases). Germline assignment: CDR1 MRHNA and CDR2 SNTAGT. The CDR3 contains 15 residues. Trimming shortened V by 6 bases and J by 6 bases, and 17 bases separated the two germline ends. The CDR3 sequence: CASRSQGLGSGELFF. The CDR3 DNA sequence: TGTGCCAGCAGATCACAGGGCTTAGGTTCCGGGGAGCTGTTTTTT.

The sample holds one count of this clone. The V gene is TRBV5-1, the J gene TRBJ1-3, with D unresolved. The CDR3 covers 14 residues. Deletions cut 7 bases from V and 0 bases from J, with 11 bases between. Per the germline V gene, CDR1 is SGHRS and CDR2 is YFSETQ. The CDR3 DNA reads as TGCGCCAGCCGCCAGGCCTACTCTGGAAACACCATATATTTT. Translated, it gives CASRQAYSGNTIYF.

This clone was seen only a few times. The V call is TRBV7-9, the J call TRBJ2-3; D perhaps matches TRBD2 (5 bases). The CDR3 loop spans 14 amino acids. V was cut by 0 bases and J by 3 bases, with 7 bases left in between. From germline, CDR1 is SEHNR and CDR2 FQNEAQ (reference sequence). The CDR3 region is CASSLAGDTDTQYF. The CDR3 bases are TGTGCCAGCAGCTTAGCGGGAGATACAGATACGCAGTATTTT.

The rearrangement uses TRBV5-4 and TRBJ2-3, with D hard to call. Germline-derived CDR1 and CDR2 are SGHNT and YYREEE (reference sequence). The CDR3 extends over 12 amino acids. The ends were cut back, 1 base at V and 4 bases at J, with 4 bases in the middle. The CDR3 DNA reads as TGTGCCAGCAGCTTGTATGCAGATACGCAGTATTTT. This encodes CASSLYADTQYF.

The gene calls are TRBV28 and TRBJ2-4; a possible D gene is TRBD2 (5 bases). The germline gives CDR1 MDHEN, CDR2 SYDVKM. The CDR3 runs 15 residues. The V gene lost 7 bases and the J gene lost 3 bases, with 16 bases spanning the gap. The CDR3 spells CASTLGSVDKNIQYF. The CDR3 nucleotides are TGTGCCAGCACCCTAGGGAGCGTCGACAAAAACATTCAGTACTTC. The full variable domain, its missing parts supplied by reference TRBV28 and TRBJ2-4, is DVKVTQSSRYLVKRTGEKVFLECVQDMDHENMFWYRQDPGLGLRLIYFSYDVKMKEKGDIPEGYSVSREKKERFSLILESASTNQTSMYLCASTLGSVDKNIQYFGAGTRLSVL.

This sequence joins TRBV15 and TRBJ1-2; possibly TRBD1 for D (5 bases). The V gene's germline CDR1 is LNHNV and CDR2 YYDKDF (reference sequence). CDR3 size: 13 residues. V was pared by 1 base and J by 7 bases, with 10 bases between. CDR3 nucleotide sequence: TGTGCCACCAGCAGAGCCAGGGATAGTGGCTACACCTTC. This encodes CATSRARDSGYTF.

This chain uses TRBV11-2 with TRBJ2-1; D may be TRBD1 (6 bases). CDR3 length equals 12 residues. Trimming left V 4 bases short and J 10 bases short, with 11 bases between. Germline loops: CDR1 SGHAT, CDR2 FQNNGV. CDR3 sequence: CASSSGAREQFF. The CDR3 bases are TGTGCCAGCAGCTCAGGGGCACGGGAGCAGTTCTTC.

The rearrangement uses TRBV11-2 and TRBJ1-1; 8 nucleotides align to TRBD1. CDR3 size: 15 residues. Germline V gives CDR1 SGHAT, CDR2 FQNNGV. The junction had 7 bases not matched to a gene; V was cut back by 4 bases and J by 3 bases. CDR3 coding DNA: TGTGCCAGCAGCTCTACAGGGGGTTTTGACACTGAAGCTTTCTTT. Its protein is CASSSTGGFDTEAFF.

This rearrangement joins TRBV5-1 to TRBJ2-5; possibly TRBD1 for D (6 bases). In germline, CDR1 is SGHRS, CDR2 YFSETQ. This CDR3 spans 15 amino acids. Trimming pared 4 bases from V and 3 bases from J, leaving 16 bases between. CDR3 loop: CASSGGHFEKETQYF. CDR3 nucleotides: TGCGCCAGCAGCGGGGGACACTTTGAGAAAGAGACCCAGTACTTC. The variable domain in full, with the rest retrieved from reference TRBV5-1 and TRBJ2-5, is KAGVTQTPRYLIKTRGQQVTLSCSPISGHRSVSWYQQTPGQGLQFLFEYFSETQRNKGNFPGRFSGRQFSNSRSEMNVSTLELGDSALYLCASSGGHFEKETQYFGPGTRLLVL.

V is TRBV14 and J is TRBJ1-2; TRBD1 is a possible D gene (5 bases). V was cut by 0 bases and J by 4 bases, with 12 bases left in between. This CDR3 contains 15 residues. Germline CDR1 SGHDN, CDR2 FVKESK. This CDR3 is CASSQEGRLFYGYTF. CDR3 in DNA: TGTGCCAGCAGCCAAGAGGGGCGACTCTTCTATGGCTACACCTTC.

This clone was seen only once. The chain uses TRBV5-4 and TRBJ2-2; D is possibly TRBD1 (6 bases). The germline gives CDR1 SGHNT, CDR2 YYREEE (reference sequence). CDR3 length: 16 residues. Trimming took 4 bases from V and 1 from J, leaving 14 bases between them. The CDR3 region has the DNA TGTGCCAGCAGCGATTTGGGGGCACAGAACACCGGGGAGCTGTTTTTT. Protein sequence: CASSDLGAQNTGELFF.

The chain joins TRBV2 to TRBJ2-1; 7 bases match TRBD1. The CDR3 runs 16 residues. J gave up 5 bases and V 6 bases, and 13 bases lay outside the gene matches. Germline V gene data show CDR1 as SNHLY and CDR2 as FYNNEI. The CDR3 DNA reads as TGTGCCAGCAGGGGTCCGACAGGGTCAGTCAACAATGAGCAGTTCTTC. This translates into CASRGPTGSVNNEQFF.

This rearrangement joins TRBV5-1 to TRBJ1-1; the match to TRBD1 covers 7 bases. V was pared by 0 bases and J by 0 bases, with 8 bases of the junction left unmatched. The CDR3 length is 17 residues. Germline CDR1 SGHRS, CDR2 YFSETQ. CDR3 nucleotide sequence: TGCGCCAGCAGCTTGGTCCCCGACAGGGCCATGAACACTGAAGCTTTCTTT. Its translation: CASSLVPDRAMNTEAFF.

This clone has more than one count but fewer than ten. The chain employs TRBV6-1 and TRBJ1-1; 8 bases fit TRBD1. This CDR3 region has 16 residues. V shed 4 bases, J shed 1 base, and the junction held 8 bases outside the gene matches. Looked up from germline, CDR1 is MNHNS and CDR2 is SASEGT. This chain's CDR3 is CASSATPGTGNTEAFF. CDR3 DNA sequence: TGTGCCAGCAGTGCGACCCCCGGGACAGGGAACACTGAAGCTTTCTTT.

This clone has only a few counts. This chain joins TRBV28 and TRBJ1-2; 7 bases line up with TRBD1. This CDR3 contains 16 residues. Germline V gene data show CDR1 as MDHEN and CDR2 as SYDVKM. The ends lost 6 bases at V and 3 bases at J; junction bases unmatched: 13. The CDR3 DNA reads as TGTGCCAGCAGCCCAACGACAGGGAAGGTTTACTATGGCTACACCTTC. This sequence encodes CASSPTTGKVYYGYTF.

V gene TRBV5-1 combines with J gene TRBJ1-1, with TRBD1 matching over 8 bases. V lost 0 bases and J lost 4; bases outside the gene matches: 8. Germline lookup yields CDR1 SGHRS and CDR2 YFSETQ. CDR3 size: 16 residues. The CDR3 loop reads CASSLGLGQGGTEAFF. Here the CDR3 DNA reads TGCGCCAGCAGCTTGGGATTAGGACAGGGAGGCACTGAAGCTTTCTTT.